Each of the 25 T cell receptor beta chains below was sequenced from the same sample in a study of cytomegalovirus exposure and HLA in healthy donors. 60 Vbeta and 13 Jbeta primers were used in PCR. Repertoires were generated with immunoSEQ multiplex PCR, while TCRdb's copy carries only in-frame clones and drops some. The sample holds over 150,000 clones, 70% to 85% seen once. The material sequenced was PBMCs. The receptors were gathered from a woman aged 55-70 years in good health and CMV-seropositive.

The V call is TRBV19, the J call TRBJ1-2; TRBD1 agrees at 10 bases. The CDR3 has 14 amino acids. The V segment lost 10 bases and the J segment 4 bases; nucleotides outside the gene matches: 9. Germline V lookup: CDR1 LNHDA, CDR2 SQIVND (reference sequence). For the CDR3, the DNA is TGTGCCACAACTCCCCGACAGGGGGCCTATGGCTACACCTTC. This sequence encodes CATTPRQGAYGYTF.

The V and J genes are TRBV5-4 and TRBJ2-3; 8 bases are shared with TRBD2. The CDR3 length is 16 residues. Trimming cost V 2 bases and J 4 bases; bases outside gene matches: 9. Germline loops: CDR1 SGHNT, CDR2 YYREEE (reference sequence). The CDR3 spells CASSLDSGRVADTQYF. The CDR3 nucleotides are TGTGCCAGCAGCTTAGACAGCGGGAGAGTGGCAGATACGCAGTATTTT.

This clone was detected only once. The rearrangement joins TRBV27 to TRBJ2-1; TRBD2 is a possible D gene (6 bases). The CDR3 sequence is 13 residues long. Trimming removed 4 bases from V and 7 bases from J, with 11 bases in between. Germline V lookup: CDR1 MNHEY, CDR2 SMNVEV (reference sequence). CDR3 bases: TGTGCCAGCAGTTCAAGACTAGGGAATGAGCAGTTCTTC. Encoded protein: CASSSRLGNEQFF.

The V gene is TRBV11-1, the J gene TRBJ1-3; 7 bases map to TRBD1. V lost 5 bases to trimming and J lost 3 bases; unmatched junction nucleotides: 1. Germline V gives CDR1 SGHAT, CDR2 FQDESV (reference sequence). This CDR3 comprises 13 residues. The CDR3 region has the DNA TGTGCCAGCAGCCGGGACAGTGGAAACACCATATATTTT. This translates into CASSRDSGNTIYF.

This clone was detected only a few times. The chain recombines TRBV28 with TRBJ1-2; D is possibly TRBD1 (5 bases). The ends were cut back, 2 bases at V and 4 bases at J, with 17 bases in the middle. The CDR3 sequence is 16 residues long. Germline V gene sequence: CDR1 MDHEN, CDR2 SYDVKM. CDR3 amino acids: CASSLDFQWGSYGYTF. The CDR3 nucleotides read TGTGCCAGCAGTTTAGATTTTCAGTGGGGCTCCTATGGCTACACCTTC.

This clone has only a few counts. V usage is TRBV9 and J usage is TRBJ2-2; TRBD1 agrees at 7 bases. The CDR3 sequence is 20 residues long. V was clipped by 0 bases and J by 0 bases; unmatched bases: 14. Germline V gene data show CDR1 as SGDLS and CDR2 as YYNGEE. The CDR3 DNA reads as TGTGCCAGCAGCGTAGTGGGACAGCCATCAGAAAATGCGAACACCGGGGAGCTGTTTTTT. This translates into CASSVVGQPSENANTGELFF.

The chain is built from TRBV28 and TRBJ1-1; maybe TRBD1 (5 bases). Trimming cost V 5 bases and J 9 bases, with 16 bases left between them. CDR3 length: 13 residues. Germline CDR1 reads MDHEN; CDR2 reads SYDVKM. The CDR3 sequence: CASSLGASRKAFF. The CDR3 bases are TGTGCCAGCAGTCTTGGGGCCAGTCGAAAAGCTTTCTTT.

This clone was seen only once. The chain carries TRBV27 and TRBJ2-3; D call uncertain. The CDR3 is 15 residues long. Trimming removed 0 bases at V and 4 bases at J, with 11 bases between. Germline CDR1 is MNHEY and CDR2 is SMNVEV (reference sequence). The CDR3 sequence: CASSLSWRSPDTQYF. The CDR3 DNA reads TGTGCCAGCAGTTTATCGTGGCGGTCCCCAGATACGCAGTATTTT.

The chain links TRBV19 to TRBJ2-6, with 7 bases that match TRBD1. J lost 4 bases, V lost 1 base, and 7 bases had no gene match. Germline V gene data show CDR1 as LNHDA and CDR2 as SQIVND (reference sequence). CDR3 length: 17 amino acids. The CDR3 bases are TGTGCCAGTAGTATAGGACAGGGACAGACAGGGGCCAACGTCCTGACTTTC. This encodes CASSIGQGQTGANVLTF.

J is TRBJ1-1 and V is TRBV2; D gene ambiguous. V gave up 1 base and J gave up 11 bases, with 11 bases separating them. This CDR3 is built from 12 residues. The germline CDR1 and CDR2 sequences are SNHLY and FYNNEI. Here the CDR3 DNA reads TGTGCCAGCAGTGAAGTCGGGTCAGCGGCTTTCTTT. It specifies CASSEVGSAAFF.

This chain links TRBV6-6 with TRBJ1-6, with 7 bases fitting TRBD1. CDR1 is MNHNY and CDR2 is SVGAGI in the germline V gene (reference sequence). V dropped 6 bases and J dropped 10; count of bases not matched to a gene: 9. The CDR3 totals 14 residues. The DNA of the CDR3 is TGTGCCAGCAGGGACCAGGGGGTAAAATCACCCCTCCACTTT. Its translation is CASRDQGVKSPLHF.

This chain connects TRBV30 to TRBJ2-7; 9 bases align to TRBD2. The CDR3 loop spans 15 amino acids. CDR1 and CDR2 from the germline V gene are GTSNPN and SVGIG (reference sequence). The V segment lost 2 bases and the J segment 5 bases; nucleotides outside the gene matches: 10. The CDR3: CAWSNPGLAANEQYF. DNA for the CDR3: TGTGCCTGGAGTAATCCGGGACTAGCCGCCAACGAGCAGTACTTC.

The chain recombines TRBV5-1 with TRBJ2-5; weak D call: TRBD2 (5 bases). There are 13 residues in the CDR3. Germline lookup yields CDR1 SGHRS and CDR2 YFSETQ. Trimming removed 5 bases at V and 5 bases at J, with 13 bases between. The CDR3 protein is CASSRGNGETQYF. CDR3 nucleotides: TGCGCCAGCAGTCGGGGAAACGGGGAGACCCAGTACTTC.

Regarding this clone: Other DNA sequences in this sample translate to the same CDR3. The J gene is TRBJ2-2, the V gene TRBV9, with TRBD2 matching 11 bases. V was pared by 0 bases and J by 5 bases, with 0 bases of the junction left unmatched. The CDR3 loop spans 15 amino acids. Germline V gene lookup returns CDR1 SGDLS and CDR2 YYNGEE. The CDR3 sequence: CASSVGLAGTGELFF. In DNA, the CDR3 is TGTGCCAGCAGCGTAGGACTAGCGGGGACCGGGGAGCTGTTTTTT.

This chain links TRBV14 with TRBJ2-2; no clear D. This CDR3 contains 13 residues. V was cut by 4 bases and J by 2 bases, with 5 bases left in between. In germline, CDR1 is SGHDN, CDR2 FVKESK. CDR3 in amino acids: CASSRVNTGELFF. The DNA of the CDR3 is TGTGCCAGCAGCCGCGTAAACACCGGGGAGCTGTTTTTT.

The V and J genes are TRBV25-1 and TRBJ2-2; 12 bases align to TRBD1. CDR1 MGHDK and CDR2 SYGVNS come from the germline V gene. The CDR3 runs 15 residues. V was pared by 7 bases and J by 5 bases, with 5 bases of the junction left unmatched. CDR3 sequence reads: CASKGQGAVTGELFF. CDR3 in DNA: TGTGCCAGCAAGGGACAGGGGGCGGTAACCGGGGAGCTGTTTTTT.

The V and J genes are TRBV5-1 and TRBJ2-3; TRBD2 agrees at 9 bases. The CDR3 contains 16 residues. From germline, CDR1 is SGHRS and CDR2 YFSETQ. V lost 1 base and J lost 2; bases outside the gene matches: 5. The CDR3 loop reads CASSLSAGGFTDTQYF. CDR3 DNA: TGCGCCAGCAGCTTGTCGGCGGGAGGGTTCACAGATACGCAGTATTTT.

The chain combines TRBV5-4 with TRBJ2-2, with TRBD2 matching 8 bases. This CDR3 region has 14 residues. Germline trimming cut 6 bases from V and 1 base from J; bases unmatched to any gene: 2. Germline CDR1 SGHNT, CDR2 YYREEE (reference sequence). The CDR3 is CASTTSGNTGELFF. The CDR3 nucleotides are TGTGCCAGCACCACTAGCGGGAACACCGGGGAGCTGTTTTTT.

This chain links TRBV27 with TRBJ2-7, with TRBD1 as a possible D gene (5 bases). Trimming took off 3 bases at V and 3 bases at J, with 12 bases between the two ends. The CDR3 totals 14 residues. The germline gives CDR1 MNHEY, CDR2 SMNVEV (reference sequence). The CDR3 spells CASSFQGVNYEQYF. The CDR3 bases are TGTGCCAGCAGTTTCCAGGGCGTGAACTACGAGCAGTACTTC.

This clone was counted between two and nine times. The chain carries TRBV7-2 and TRBJ2-3; 8 bases align to TRBD2. The V and J ends lost 4 bases and 6 bases, in that order; junction bases with no gene match: 6. This CDR3 is 14 amino acids long. Germline V lookup: CDR1 SGHTA, CDR2 FQGNSA. The DNA of the CDR3 is TGTGCCAGCAGCTCTCTCGGGAGGGGGGATACGCAGTATTTT. It translates to CASSSLGRGDTQYF.

This chain joins TRBV6-1 and TRBJ2-7, with 8 bases lining up with TRBD2. Germline V gene lookup returns CDR1 MNHNS and CDR2 SASEGT. CDR3 length equals 14 residues. The V and J ends lost 7 bases and 3 bases, in that order; junction bases with no gene match: 8. CDR3 amino acids: CASIREGRNYEQYF. The CDR3 DNA follows: TGTGCCAGCATTCGGGAGGGGAGAAACTACGAGCAGTACTTC.

The chain recombines TRBV6-5 with TRBJ1-5; TRBD1 might be the D (6 bases). V was clipped by 5 bases and J by 2 bases, with 13 bases between them. The CDR3 extends over 15 amino acids. Germline CDR1 and CDR2: MNHEY and SVGAGI. In DNA, the CDR3 is TGTGCCAGCAGTCGAACAGGGCCCGGCAATCAGCCCCAGCATTTT. The encoded protein is CASSRTGPGNQPQHF.

V and J are TRBV10-3 and TRBJ2-1, with TRBD2 identical over 9 bases. This CDR3 comprises 18 residues. Germline V gene sequence: CDR1 ENHRY, CDR2 SYGVKD. V dropped 10 bases and J dropped 0; count of bases not matched to a gene: 16. In nucleotides, the CDR3 is TGTGCCACGAAAAAAGCGGGAGGCCTGTTGGGCTCCTACAATGAGCAGTTCTTC. As protein: CATKKAGGLLGSYNEQFF.

The chain uses TRBV5-5 and TRBJ2-5; D perhaps matches TRBD1 (8 bases). The CDR3 is 15 residues long. Deletions cut 4 bases from V and 5 bases from J, with 18 bases between. Germline-derived CDR1 and CDR2 are SGHKS and YYEKEE (reference sequence). As DNA, the CDR3 is TGTGCCAGCAGCCCCAACAGGGGGGGCTGGGAGACCCAGTACTTC. Its protein product is CASSPNRGGWETQYF.

This chain joins TRBV7-7 and TRBJ2-5, with TRBD1 as a possible D gene (6 bases). The CDR3 is 14 amino acids. Germline V gene lookup returns CDR1 SSHAT and CDR2 FNYEAQ (reference sequence). Between the trimmed V and J ends, which lost 1 base and 4 bases, there was a span of 10 bases. Written as DNA, the CDR3 is TGTGCCAGCAGCTTAGGGGGGCCCACAGAGACCCAGTACTTC. It yields the protein CASSLGGPTETQYF.